The next 5 T cell receptor beta chains were all read from a single sample in a study of T cell repertoires in cytomegalovirus infection. TCRdb re-called the reads with MiXCR, one entry per CDR3 protein. Counted here are around 710,000 distinct CDR3 sequences, about 29% occurring once; the ten biggest clones make up roughly 14%. Their recognized antigens are unknown. The sample here was cultured CD8+ T cells from PBMCs, taken from culture after CMV antigen stimulation. The receptors were sampled from a human donor in good health (CMV status not recorded). Some clones in this sample may be carry-over from other donors' samples.

This clonotype was picked up a small number of times. The J gene is TRBJ2-1, the V gene TRBV10-3, with TRBD2 matching over 14 bases. The CDR3 runs to 17 residues. Germline CDR1 ENHRY, CDR2 SYGVKD. The V segment lost 4 bases and the J segment 4 bases; nucleotides outside the gene matches: 6. The CDR3 region is CAISGQTSGGEYNEQFF. The CDR3 coding sequence is TGTGCCATCAGTGGGCAGACTAGCGGGGGGGAGTACAATGAGCAGTTCTTC.

The chain joins TRBV6-1 to TRBJ2-2; unclear D gene. CDR1 and CDR2 (germline): MNHNS, SASEGT. The V end lost 5 bases, the J end lost 0 bases, and 16 bases lay between the germline ends. The CDR3 has 17 amino acids. Here the CDR3 DNA reads TGTGCCAGCAGTCCGTTAATGACGGTGGCGAACACCGGGGAGCTGTTTTTT. Translated, it gives CASSPLMTVANTGELFF.

V gene TRBV23-1 combines with J gene TRBJ2-1; D is unclear. TRBV23-1 is flagged as an ORF with uncertain function. CDR3 length: 19 amino acids. V was clipped by 2 bases and J by 1 base, with 21 bases between them. The CDR3 DNA reads TGCGCCAGCAGTCAACCCGGGCAGGCCCGGATAAAGTCCTACAATGAGCAGTTCTTC. It specifies CASSQPGQARIKSYNEQFF.

In this sample, this clonotype turned up many times. This chain connects TRBV19 to TRBJ1-5; D gene unclear. CDR1 is LNHDA, CDR2 SQIVND, per germline (reference sequence). Deletions cut 3 bases from V and 9 bases from J, with 15 bases between. This CDR3 has 14 residues. CDR3 amino acids: CASSMGGLAGPQHF. The CDR3 DNA reads TGTGCCAGTAGTATGGGAGGCCTGGCGGGGCCCCAGCATTTT.

The CDR3 loop reads CASSSGDRLRNEQFF. CDR3 nucleotides: TGTGCCAGCAGCTCAGGGGACCGTCTCCGCAATGAGCAGTTCTTC. The genes are TRBV14 and TRBJ2-1, with a tentative D call TRBD1 (6 bases). V lost 5 bases and J 6 bases, leaving 17 bases between the germline ends. CDR1 is SGHDN, CDR2 FVKESK, per germline. The CDR3 contains 15 residues.